A single sample is the source of the 2 T cell receptor beta chains below, sequenced in a study of T cells after yellow fever vaccination. TCRdb fed the 5' RACE reads into MiXCR, producing one record per CDR3 protein. The sample carries under 150,000 distinct CDR3 sequences, less than 9.5% recorded once. Sample: CD4+ T cells sorted from PBMCs, taken 5 days after the yellow fever booster vaccination. The receptors stem from a man younger than 40 who received the YFV17D yellow fever vaccine.

This clonotype has at least ten counts. The J gene is TRBJ2-5, the V gene TRBV9; D possibly corresponds to TRBD1 (5 bases). V was clipped by 5 bases and J by 0 bases, with 20 bases between them. Germline CDR1 and CDR2: SGDLS and YYNGEE. CDR3 length: 17 amino acids. In nucleotides, the CDR3 is TGTGCCAGCAGGCCCGGACATGCTACCCTGGACCAAGAGACCCAGTACTTC. Translating it yields CASRPGHATLDQETQYF.

This clonotype occurred many times. The chain combines TRBV6-1 with TRBJ2-2; D possibly corresponds to TRBD2 (6 bases). The CDR3 is 13 residues long. The V gene's germline CDR1 is MNHNS and CDR2 SASEGT. V was trimmed by 2 bases and J by 6 bases, leaving 7 bases between them. The CDR3 here is CASSERRAGELFF. The DNA for the CDR3 is TGTGCCAGCAGTGAACGGAGGGCCGGGGAGCTGTTTTTT.